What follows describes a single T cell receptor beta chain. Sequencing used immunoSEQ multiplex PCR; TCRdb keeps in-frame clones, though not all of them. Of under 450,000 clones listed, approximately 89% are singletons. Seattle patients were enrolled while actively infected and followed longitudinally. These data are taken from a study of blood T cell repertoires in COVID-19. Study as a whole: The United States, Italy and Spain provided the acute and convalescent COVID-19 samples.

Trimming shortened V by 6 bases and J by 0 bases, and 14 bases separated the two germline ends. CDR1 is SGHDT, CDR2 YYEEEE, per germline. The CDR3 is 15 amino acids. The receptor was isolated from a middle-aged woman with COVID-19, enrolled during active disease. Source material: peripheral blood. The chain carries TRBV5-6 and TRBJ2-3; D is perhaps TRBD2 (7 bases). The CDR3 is CASTPRGGSTDTQYF. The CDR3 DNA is TGTGCCAGCACCCCGAGGGGGGGTAGCACAGATACGCAGTATTTT. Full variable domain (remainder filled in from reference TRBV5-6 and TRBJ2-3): DAGVTQSPTHLIKTRGQQVTLRCSPKSGHDTVSWYQQALGQGPQFIFQYYEEEERQRGNFPDRFSGHQFPNYSSELNVNALLLGDSALYLCASTPRGGSTDTQYFGPGTRLTVL.